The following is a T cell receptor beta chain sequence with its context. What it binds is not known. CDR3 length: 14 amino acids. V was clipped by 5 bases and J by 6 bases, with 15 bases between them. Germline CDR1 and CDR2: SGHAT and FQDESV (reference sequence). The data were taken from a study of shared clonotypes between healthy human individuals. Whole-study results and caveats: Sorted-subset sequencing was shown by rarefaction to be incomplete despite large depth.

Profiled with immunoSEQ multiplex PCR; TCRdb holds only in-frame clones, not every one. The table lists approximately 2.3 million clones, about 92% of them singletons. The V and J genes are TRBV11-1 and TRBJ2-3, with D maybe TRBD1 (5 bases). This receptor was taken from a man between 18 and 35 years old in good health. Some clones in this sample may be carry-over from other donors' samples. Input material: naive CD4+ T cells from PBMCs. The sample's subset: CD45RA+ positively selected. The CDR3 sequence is CASSRRRTPDTQYF. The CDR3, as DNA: TGTGCCAGCAGCAGACGACGGACACCGGATACGCAGTATTTT.